The 10 T cell receptor beta chains presented below share a single source sample, sequenced in a study of PD-1 blockade in classical Hodgkin lymphoma. Every patient relapsed after autologous stem cell transplantation, and brentuximab vedotin exposure varied. Method: immunoSEQ multiplex PCR; TCRdb's copy keeps in-frame clones and lacks some. Of approximately 44,000 clones in the sample, over 60% were seen once. Sequencing was performed on peripheral blood mononuclear cells (PBMCs), taken at baseline. The receptors derive from a human donor with classical Hodgkin lymphoma.

This clone showed up just once. The chain joins TRBV6-5 to TRBJ1-2; a weak D match, TRBD1 (5 bases). V lost 5 bases to trimming and J lost 4 bases, with 11 bases between them. The germline V gene has CDR1 MNHEY and CDR2 SVGAGI. This CDR3 contains 13 residues. The CDR3 sequence is CASSPQGGYGYTF. The CDR3 coding sequence is TGTGCCAGCAGTCCCCAGGGCGGCTATGGCTACACCTTC.

The chain has TRBV19 and TRBJ1-4; D gene unclear. Trimming stripped 3 bases from V and 0 bases from J, with 8 bases between. This CDR3 has 15 residues. Germline V CDR1 and CDR2: LNHDA, SQIVND (reference sequence). The CDR3 loop reads CASSMGVATNEKLFF. Here the CDR3 DNA reads TGTGCCAGTAGTATGGGAGTTGCAACTAATGAAAAACTGTTTTTT.

This chain joins TRBV2 and TRBJ1-1; D is unclear. The CDR3 is 14 amino acids. Looked up from germline, CDR1 is SNHLY and CDR2 is FYNNEI. V was trimmed by 7 bases and J by 1 base, leaving 13 bases between them. The CDR3, as DNA: TGTGCCAGCACCCACCCGACTGAGAACACTGAAGCTTTCTTT. This gives the protein CASTHPTENTEAFF.

The chain uses TRBV30 and TRBJ1-1; D remains ambiguous. The germline V and J ends were trimmed by 3 bases and 0 bases, with 8 bases remaining between them. This CDR3 has 13 residues. Germline values: CDR1 GTSNPN, CDR2 SVGIG (reference sequence). CDR3 region: CAWRKTVNTEAFF. The CDR3 DNA reads TGTGCCTGGAGAAAAACAGTGAACACTGAAGCTTTCTTT.

This clone was recorded at least ten times. The gene calls are TRBV11-2 and TRBJ2-1; no definite D call. The CDR3 is 15 amino acids. V lost 6 bases and J 5 bases, leaving 17 bases between the germline ends. CDR1 and CDR2 (germline): SGHAT, FQNNGV. CDR3 region: CASRTIRAPNNEQFF. In nucleotides, the CDR3 is TGTGCCAGCAGAACTATCCGGGCTCCTAACAATGAGCAGTTCTTC.

This rearrangement joins TRBV19 to TRBJ2-7; D is ambiguous. The CDR3 sequence is 13 residues long. Trimming left V 3 bases short and J 0 bases short, with 6 bases between. Germline lookup yields CDR1 LNHDA and CDR2 SQIVND (reference sequence). The DNA for the CDR3 is TGTGCCAGTAGTATGGGCAACTCCTACGAGCAGTACTTC. Protein product: CASSMGNSYEQYF.

This chain links TRBV6-6 with TRBJ1-1; 7 bases align to TRBD1. The CDR3 is 14 residues long. Germline lookup yields CDR1 MNHNY and CDR2 SVGAGI (reference sequence). Trimming at V came to 8 bases and at J to 5 bases, leaving 11 bases not matched to a gene. The CDR3 loop reads CASRTQQGRTEAFF. The CDR3 DNA is TGTGCCAGCCGAACCCAACAGGGGAGGACTGAAGCTTTCTTT.

This chain joins TRBV6-5 and TRBJ2-6, with a weak D call TRBD2 (6 bases). The V and J ends lost 3 bases and 0 bases respectively, with 9 bases between them. The CDR3 is made up of 16 amino acids. Per the germline V gene, CDR1 is MNHEY and CDR2 is SVGAGI. The CDR3 region is CASSYGGISGANVLTF. CDR3 DNA sequence: TGTGCCAGCAGTTATGGGGGGATCTCTGGGGCCAACGTCCTGACTTTC.

The DNA of the CDR3 is TGTGCCAGCTCAACGCAGGGAATAGGAGAGACCCAGTACTTC. Translated, it gives CASSTQGIGETQYF. V and J are TRBV18 and TRBJ2-5; tentatively, D is TRBD1 (5 bases). Trimming removed 5 bases at V and 4 bases at J, with 14 bases between. CDR3 size: 14 residues. Germline lookup yields CDR1 KGHSH and CDR2 LQKENI.

The V and J genes are TRBV19 and TRBJ2-7, with 10 bases aligning to TRBD1. CDR3 size: 14 residues. Germline CDR1 LNHDA, CDR2 SQIVND (reference sequence). The ends lost 5 bases at V and 2 bases at J; junction bases unmatched: 3. Here the CDR3 DNA reads TGTGCCAGTAGTCCCGGGACAGGGGCCTACGAGCAGTACTTC. Translation: CASSPGTGAYEQYF.